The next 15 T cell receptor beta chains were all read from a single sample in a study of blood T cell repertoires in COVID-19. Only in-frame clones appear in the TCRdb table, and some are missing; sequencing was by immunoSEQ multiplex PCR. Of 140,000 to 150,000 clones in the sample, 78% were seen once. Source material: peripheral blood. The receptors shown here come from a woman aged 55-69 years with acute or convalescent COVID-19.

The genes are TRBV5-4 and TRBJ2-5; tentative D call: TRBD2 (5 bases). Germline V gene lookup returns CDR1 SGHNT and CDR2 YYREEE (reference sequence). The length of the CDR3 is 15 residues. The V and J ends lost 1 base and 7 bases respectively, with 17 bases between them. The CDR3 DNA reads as TGTGCCAGCAGCTTGCGTCATGGCGGGTGGGCGACCCAGTACTTC. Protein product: CASSLRHGGWATQYF.

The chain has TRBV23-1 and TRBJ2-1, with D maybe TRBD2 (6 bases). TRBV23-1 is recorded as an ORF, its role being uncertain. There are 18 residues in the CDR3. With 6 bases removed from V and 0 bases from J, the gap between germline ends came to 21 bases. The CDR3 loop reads CASSYTPLARSSYNEQFF. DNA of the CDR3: TGCGCCAGCAGCTACACCCCACTAGCCCGAAGCTCCTACAATGAGCAGTTCTTC.

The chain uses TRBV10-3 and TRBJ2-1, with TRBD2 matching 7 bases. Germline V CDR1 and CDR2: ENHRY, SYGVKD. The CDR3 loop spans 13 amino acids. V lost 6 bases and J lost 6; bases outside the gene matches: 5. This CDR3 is CAIRAGEGNEQFF. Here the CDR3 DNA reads TGTGCCATCAGGGCGGGAGAGGGCAATGAGCAGTTCTTC.

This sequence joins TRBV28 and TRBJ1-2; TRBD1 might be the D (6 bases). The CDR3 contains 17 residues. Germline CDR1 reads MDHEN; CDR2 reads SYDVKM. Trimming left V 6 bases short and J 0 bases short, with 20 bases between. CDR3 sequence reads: CASRLRTVDPANYGYTF. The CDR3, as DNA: TGTGCCAGCAGGCTTCGGACAGTTGATCCCGCTAACTATGGCTACACCTTC.

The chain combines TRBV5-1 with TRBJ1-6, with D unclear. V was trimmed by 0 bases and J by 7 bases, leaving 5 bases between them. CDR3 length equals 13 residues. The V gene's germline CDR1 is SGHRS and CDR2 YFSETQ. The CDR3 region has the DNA TGCGCCAGCAGCTTGGGGGCCAATTCACCCCTCCACTTT. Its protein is CASSLGANSPLHF.

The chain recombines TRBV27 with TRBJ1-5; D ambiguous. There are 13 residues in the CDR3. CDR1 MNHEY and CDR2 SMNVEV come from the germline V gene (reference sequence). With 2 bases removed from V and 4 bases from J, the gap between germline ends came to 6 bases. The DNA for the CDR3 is TGTGCCAGCAGTTTAGGAGCTAATCAGCCCCAGCATTTT. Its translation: CASSLGANQPQHF.

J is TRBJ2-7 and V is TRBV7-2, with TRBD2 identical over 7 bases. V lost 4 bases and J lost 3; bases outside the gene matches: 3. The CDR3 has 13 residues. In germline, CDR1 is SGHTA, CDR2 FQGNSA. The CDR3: CASSSGTIYEQYF. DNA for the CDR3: TGTGCCAGCAGCTCCGGGACTATCTACGAGCAGTACTTC.

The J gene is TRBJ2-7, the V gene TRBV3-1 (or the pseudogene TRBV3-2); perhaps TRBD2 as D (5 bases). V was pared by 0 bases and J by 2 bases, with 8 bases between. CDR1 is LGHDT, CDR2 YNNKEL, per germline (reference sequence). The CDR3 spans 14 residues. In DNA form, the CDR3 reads TGTGCCAGCAGCCAAGACCGGGGAACCTACGAGCAGTACTTC. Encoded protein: CASSQDRGTYEQYF.

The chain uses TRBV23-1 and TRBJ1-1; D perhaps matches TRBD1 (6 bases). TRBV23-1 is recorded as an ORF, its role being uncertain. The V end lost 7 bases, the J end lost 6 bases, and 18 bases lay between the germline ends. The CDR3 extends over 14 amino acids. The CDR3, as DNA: TGCGCCAGCAATCCGAGACAGGAGGACTCTGAAGCTTTCTTT. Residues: CASNPRQEDSEAFF.

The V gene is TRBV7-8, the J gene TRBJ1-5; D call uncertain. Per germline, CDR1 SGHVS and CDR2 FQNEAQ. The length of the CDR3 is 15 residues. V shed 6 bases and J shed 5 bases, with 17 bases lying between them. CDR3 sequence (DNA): TGTGCCAGCAGTCCCGGACTTTCCCGGGATCAGCCCCAGCATTTT. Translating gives CASSPGLSRDQPQHF.

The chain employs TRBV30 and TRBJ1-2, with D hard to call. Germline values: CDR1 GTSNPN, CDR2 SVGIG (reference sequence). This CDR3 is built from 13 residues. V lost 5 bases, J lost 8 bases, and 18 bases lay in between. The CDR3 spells CAWDPPRGSGYTF. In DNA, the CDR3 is TGTGCCTGGGATCCCCCCCGGGGTTCGGGCTACACCTTC.

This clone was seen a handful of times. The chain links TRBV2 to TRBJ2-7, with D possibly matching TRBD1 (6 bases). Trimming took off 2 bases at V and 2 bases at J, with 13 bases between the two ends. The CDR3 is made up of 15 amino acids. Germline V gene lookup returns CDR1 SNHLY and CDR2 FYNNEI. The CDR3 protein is CASSESRQGTYEQYF. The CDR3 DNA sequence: TGTGCCAGCAGTGAAAGTCGTCAGGGGACCTACGAGCAGTACTTC. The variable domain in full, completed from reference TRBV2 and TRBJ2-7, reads EPEVTQTPSHQVTQMGQEVILRCVPISNHLYFYWYRQILGQKVEFLVSFYNNEISEKSEIFDDQFSVERPDGSNFTLKIRSTKLEDSAMYFCASSESRQGTYEQYFGPGTRLTVT.

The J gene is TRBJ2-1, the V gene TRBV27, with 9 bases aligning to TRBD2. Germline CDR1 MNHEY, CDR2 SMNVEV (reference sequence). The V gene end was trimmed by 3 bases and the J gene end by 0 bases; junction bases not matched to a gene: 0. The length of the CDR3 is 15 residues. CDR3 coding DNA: TGTGCCAGCAGTTTTAGCGGGAGCTCCTACAATGAGCAGTTCTTC. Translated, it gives CASSFSGSSYNEQFF.

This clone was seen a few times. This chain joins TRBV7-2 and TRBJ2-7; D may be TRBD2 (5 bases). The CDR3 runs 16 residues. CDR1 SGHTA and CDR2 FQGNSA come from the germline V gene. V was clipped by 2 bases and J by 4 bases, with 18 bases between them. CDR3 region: CASSLSKLVYPYEQYF. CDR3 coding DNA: TGTGCCAGCAGCTTATCAAAACTAGTTTATCCTTACGAGCAGTACTTC.

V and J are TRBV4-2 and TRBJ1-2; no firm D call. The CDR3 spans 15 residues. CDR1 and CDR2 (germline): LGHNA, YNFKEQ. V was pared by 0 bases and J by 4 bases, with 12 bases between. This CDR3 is CASSQDLRAAYGYTF. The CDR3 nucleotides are TGTGCCAGCAGCCAAGATTTGCGGGCGGCCTATGGCTACACCTTC.